The entry that follows covers one T cell receptor beta chain sequence. CDR3 length: 14 amino acids. Germline CDR1 SGHVS, CDR2 FQNEAQ. The junction had 8 bases not matched to a gene; V was cut back by 1 base and J by 12 bases. The entry originates in a study of blood T cell repertoires in COVID-19. Study background: The United States, Italy and Spain were the sources of the acute and convalescent COVID-19 samples. Sample material is recorded as cDNA or gDNA derived from T cells, B-cell-depleted T cells, or PBMCs.

Original processing methods: Amplification of reference gene primers provided the estimated nucleated cell counts. Sequencing was performed with immunoSEQ multiplex PCR; in TCRdb, only in-frame clones are kept and a portion is missing. The DNA was the basis for D and trimming; V, J and clone size are from that table. Of roughly 99,000 clones in the sample, approximately 90% were seen once. The gene calls are TRBV7-8 and TRBJ1-1, with 10 bases fitting TRBD1. The TCR was taken from a woman between 25 and 40 years old with acute or convalescent COVID-19. Sequencing was performed on peripheral blood. The CDR3 spells CASSLGGQGTGTFF. CDR3 coding DNA: TGTGCCAGCAGCTTAGGGGGACAGGGGACGGGAACTTTCTTT.